This T cell receptor beta chain was identified during a study of T-cell reconstitution after alpha-beta-depleted transplantation in children. Overall study findings and caveats: A year post-transplant, T-cell counts and diversity derived mostly from newly produced T cells. Where some patients showed high TCRbeta diversity at day 60, it came from recipient T cells and thymic progenitors that had survived. About two months after transplant, alpha-beta T cells reportedly came from several hundred expanded graft clones.

This clonotype was counted many times. Antigen unknown. Library preparation (for TCRbeta) was performed with unique molecular identifiers. Using its own MiXCR run on the PCR reads, TCRdb lists one record per CDR3 protein. This sample carries fewer than 700,000 distinct CDR3 sequences, roughly 13% of them seen once, and the ten largest clones take over 2%. The sequence was collected from a male patient younger than 18 who had a stem cell transplant for acute myeloid leukemia, so the T cells may come from the graft donor. This sample comprised PBMCs, mostly from graft donor cells, obtained 360 days after TCRalphabeta/CD19-depleted stem cell transplant.

CDR3 nucleotide sequence: TGTGCCAGCAGTTTTCCCAATTCACCCCTCCACTTT. Its translation: CASSFPNSPLHF. The chain recombines TRBV12-3 or TRBV12-4 with TRBJ1-6; D uncertain. V was cut by 3 bases and J by 7 bases, with 4 bases left in between. The CDR3 contains 12 residues.